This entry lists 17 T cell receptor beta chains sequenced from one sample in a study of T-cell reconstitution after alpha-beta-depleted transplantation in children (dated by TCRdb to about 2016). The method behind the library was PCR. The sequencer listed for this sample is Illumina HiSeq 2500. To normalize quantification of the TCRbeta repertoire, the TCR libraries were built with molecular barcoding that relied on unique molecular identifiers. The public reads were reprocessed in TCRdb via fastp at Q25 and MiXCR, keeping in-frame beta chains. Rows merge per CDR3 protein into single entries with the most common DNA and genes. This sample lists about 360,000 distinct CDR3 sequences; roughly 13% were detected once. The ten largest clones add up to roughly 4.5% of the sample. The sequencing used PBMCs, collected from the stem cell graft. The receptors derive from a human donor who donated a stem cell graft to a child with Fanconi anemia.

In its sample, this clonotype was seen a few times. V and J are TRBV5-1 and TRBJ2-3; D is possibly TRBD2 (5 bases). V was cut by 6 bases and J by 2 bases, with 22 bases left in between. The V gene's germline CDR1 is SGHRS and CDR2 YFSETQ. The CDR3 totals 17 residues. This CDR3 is CASIPSNGEGNTDTQYF. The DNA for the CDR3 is TGCGCCAGCATCCCTTCAAACGGCGAGGGTAACACAGATACGCAGTATTTT.

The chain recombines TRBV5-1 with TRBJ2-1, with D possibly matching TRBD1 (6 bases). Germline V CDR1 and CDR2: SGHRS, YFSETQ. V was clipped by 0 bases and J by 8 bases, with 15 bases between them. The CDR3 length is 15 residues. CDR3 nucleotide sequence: TGCGCCAGCAGCTTGGCCGGGACACGGGGACATGAGCAGTTCTTC. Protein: CASSLAGTRGHEQFF.

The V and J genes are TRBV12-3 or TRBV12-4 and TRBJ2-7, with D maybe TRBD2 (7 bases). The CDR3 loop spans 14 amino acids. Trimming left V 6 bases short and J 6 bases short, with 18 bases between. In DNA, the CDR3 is TGTGCCAGCAGCGTCGCCCCCGCGGGGGCCGAGCAGTACTTC. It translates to CASSVAPAGAEQYF.

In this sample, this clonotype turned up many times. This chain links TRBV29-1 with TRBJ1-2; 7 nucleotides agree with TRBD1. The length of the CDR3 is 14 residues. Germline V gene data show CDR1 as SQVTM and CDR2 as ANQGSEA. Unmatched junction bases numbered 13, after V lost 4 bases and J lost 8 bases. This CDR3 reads CSVGLGGEVFGYTF. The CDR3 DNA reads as TGCAGCGTTGGGTTAGGGGGCGAAGTATTCGGCTACACCTTC.

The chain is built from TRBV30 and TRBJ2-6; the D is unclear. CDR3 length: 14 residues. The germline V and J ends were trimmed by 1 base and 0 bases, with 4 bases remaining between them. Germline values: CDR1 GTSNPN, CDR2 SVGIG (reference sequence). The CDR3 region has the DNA TGTGCCTGGAGTGGAGACTCTGGGGCCAACGTCCTGACTTTC. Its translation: CAWSGDSGANVLTF.

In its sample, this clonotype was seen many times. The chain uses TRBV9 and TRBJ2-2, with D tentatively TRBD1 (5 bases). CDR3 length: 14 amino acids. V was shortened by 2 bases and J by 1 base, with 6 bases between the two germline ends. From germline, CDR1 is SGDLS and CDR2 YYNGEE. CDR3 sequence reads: CASSVQGNTGELFF. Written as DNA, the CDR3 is TGTGCCAGCAGCGTGCAGGGGAACACCGGGGAGCTGTTTTTT.

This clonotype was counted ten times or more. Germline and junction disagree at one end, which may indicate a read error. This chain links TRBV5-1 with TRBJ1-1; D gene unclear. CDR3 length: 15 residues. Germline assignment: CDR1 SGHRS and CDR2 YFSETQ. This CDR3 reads CASSLSPGGNTEAFF. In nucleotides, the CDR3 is TGTGCCAGCAGCCTGAGCCCGGGAGGGAATACTGAAGCTTTCTTT.

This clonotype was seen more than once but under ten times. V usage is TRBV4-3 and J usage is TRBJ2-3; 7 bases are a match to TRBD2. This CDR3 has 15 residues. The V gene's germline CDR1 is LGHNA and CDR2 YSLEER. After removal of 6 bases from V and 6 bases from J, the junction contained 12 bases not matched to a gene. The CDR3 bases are TGCGCCAGCAGTCGGGACTACGGAACCGGCGATACGCAGTATTTT. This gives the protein CASSRDYGTGDTQYF.

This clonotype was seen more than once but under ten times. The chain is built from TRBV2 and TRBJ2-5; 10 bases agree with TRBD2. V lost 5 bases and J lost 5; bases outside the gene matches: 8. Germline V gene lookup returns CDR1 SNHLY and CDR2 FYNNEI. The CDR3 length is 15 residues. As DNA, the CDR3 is TGTGCCAGCAGTTACCTAGCGGGGGCCGGGGAGACCCAGTACTTC. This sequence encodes CASSYLAGAGETQYF.

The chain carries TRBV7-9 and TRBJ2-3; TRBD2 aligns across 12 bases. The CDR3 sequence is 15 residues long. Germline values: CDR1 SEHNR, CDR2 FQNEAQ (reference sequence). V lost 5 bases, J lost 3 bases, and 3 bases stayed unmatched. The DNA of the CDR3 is TGTGCCAGCAGCGTAGGACTAGCGGGGACAGATACGCAGTATTTT. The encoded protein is CASSVGLAGTDTQYF.

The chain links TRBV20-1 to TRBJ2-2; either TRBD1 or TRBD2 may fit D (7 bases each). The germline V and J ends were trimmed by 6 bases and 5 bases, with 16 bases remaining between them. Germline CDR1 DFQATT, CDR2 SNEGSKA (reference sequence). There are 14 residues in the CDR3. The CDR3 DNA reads TGCAGTGCCACTCAGGGGGGAGGGACCGGGGAGCTGTTTTTT. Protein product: CSATQGGGTGELFF.

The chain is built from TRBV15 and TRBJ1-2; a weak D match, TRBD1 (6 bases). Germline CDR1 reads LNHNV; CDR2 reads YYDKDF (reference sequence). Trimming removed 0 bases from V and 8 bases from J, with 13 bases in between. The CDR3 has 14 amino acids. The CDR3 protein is CATSRDGRGRGYTF. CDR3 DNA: TGTGCCACCAGCAGAGATGGCAGGGGAAGAGGCTACACCTTC.

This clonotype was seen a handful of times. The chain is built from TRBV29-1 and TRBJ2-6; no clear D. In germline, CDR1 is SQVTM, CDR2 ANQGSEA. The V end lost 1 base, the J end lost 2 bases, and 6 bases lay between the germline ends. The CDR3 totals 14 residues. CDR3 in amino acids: CSVEVGAGANVLTF. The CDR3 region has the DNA TGCAGCGTTGAAGTTGGGGCTGGGGCCAACGTCCTGACTTTC.

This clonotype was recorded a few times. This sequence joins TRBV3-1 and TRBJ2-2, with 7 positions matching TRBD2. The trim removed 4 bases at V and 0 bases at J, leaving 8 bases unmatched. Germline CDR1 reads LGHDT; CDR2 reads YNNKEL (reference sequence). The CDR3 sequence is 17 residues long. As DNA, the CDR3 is TGTGCCAGCAGCCCCCGACTAGCTTCCGCGAACACCGGGGAGCTGTTTTTT. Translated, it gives CASSPRLASANTGELFF.

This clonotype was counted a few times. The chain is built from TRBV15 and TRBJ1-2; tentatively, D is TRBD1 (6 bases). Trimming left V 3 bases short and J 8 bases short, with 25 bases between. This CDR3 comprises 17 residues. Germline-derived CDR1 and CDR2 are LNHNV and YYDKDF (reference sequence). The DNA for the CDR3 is TGTGCCACCAGCAGGGACCAAGTAAGACAGGCAGGAAGCGGCTACACCTTC. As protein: CATSRDQVRQAGSGYTF. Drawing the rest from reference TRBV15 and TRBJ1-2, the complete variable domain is DAMVIQNPRYQVTQFGKPVTLSCSQTLNHNVMYWYQQKSSQAPKLLFHYYDKDFNNEADTPDNFQSRRPNTSFCFLDIRSPGLGDTAMYLCATSRDQVRQAGSGYTFGSGTRLTVV.

The CDR3 reads CASSQEVVSGDLSTDTQYF. In DNA, the CDR3 is TGCGCCAGCAGCCAAGAGGTTGTTAGCGGGGACCTTAGCACAGATACGCAGTATTTT. The V call is TRBV4-3, the J call TRBJ2-3, with 8 bases identical to TRBD2. Trimming removed 0 bases from V and 0 bases from J; junction bases left unmatched: 11. This CDR3 has 19 residues. CDR1 is LGHNA and CDR2 is YSLEER in the germline V gene.

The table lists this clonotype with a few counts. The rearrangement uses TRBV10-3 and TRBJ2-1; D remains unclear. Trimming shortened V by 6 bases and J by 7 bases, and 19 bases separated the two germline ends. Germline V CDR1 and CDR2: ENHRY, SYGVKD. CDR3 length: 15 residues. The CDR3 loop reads CAIRSLGPLGNEQFF. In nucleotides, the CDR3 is TGTGCCATCAGATCCCTCGGACCCCTAGGAAATGAGCAGTTCTTC.